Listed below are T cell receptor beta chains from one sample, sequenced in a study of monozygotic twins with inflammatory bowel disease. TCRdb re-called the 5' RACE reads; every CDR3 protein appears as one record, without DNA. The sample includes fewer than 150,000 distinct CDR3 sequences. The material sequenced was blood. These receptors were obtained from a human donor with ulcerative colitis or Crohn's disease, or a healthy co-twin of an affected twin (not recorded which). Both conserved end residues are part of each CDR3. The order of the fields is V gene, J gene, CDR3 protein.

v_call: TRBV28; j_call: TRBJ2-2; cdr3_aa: CASTPPTSRDTGELFF
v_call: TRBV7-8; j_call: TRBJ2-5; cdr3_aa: CASSLRLVQETQYF
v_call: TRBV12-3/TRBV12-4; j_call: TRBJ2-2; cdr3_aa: CASSHGPRGTGELFF
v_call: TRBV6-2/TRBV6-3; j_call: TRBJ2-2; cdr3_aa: CASRRQGLNTGELFF
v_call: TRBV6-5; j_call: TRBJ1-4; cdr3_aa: CASSWQGEEKLFF
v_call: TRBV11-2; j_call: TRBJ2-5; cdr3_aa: CASSSGQGASRETQYF
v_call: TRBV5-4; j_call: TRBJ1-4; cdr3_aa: CASSRGQSNEKLFF
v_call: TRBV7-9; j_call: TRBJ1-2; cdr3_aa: CASSLAHGQGQSGYTF
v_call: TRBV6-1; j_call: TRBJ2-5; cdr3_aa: CASSGSHLGLAGQETQYF
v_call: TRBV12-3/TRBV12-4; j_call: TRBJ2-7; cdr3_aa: CASSLWAPLYEQYF
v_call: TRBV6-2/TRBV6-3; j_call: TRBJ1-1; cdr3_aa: CASLRIGGEAFF
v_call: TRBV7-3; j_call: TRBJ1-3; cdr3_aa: CASRPGQGLGNTIYF
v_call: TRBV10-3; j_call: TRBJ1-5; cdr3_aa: CAISSGGNQPQHF
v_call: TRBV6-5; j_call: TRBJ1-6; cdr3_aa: CASSYDKTGRVSSPLHF
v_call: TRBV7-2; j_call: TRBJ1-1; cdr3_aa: CASSLAVEAFF
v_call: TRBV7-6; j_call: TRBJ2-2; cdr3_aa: CASSPRTTSTGELFF
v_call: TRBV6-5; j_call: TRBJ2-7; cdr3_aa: CASSYTGQFYEQYF
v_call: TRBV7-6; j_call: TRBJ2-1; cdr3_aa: CASSLSGAGEQFF
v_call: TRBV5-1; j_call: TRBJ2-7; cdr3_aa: CASSSPDRGHYEQYF
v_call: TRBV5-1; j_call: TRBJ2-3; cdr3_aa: CASRWLFLADTQYF
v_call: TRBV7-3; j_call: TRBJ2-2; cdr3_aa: CASSLITGAGELFF
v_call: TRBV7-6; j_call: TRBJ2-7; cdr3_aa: CASSFMAPRGAGEQYF
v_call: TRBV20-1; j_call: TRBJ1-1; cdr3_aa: CSARDPGRGRANTEAFF
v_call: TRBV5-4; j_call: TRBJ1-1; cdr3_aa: CASSLWTDTEAFF
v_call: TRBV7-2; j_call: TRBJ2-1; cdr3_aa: CASSQWIGASSYNEQFF
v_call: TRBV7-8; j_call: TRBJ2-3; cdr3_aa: CASSLGLAGGDTQYF
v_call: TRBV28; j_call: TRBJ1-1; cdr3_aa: CPSSLRVTEAFF
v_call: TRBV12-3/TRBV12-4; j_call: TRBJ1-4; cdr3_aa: CASSFRQYNEKLFF
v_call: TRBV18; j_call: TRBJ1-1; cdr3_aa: CASSPDQGAVEVTEAFF
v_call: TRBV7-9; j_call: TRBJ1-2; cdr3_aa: CASSLMDSRYGYTF
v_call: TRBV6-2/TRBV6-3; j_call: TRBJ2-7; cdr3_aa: CASIRAGSKYEQYF
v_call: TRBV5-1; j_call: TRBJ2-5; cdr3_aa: CTSSLAGTSEETQYF
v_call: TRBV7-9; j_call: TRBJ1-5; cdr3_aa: CASSETSFNQPQHF
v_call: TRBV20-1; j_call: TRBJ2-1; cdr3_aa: CSARVLGLAAPEQFF
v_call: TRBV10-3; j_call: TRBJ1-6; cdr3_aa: CAISLTGDSPLHF
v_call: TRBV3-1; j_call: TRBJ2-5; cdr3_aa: CASSPDSGTGHQETQYF
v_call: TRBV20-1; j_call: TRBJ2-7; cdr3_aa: CSASSVTSGSYEQYF
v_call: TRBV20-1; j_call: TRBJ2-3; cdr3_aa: CSARDAGTGADTQYF
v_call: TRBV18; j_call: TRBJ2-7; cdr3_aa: CASQTDRGPYEQYF
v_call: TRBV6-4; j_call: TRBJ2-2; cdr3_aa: CASSDSGEANTGELFF
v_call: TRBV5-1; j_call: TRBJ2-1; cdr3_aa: CASSLAGAGYYNEQFF
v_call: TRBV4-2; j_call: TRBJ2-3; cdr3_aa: CASSQEKLAGGRYTQYF
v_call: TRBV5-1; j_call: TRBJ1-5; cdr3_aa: CASSLVGADQPQHF
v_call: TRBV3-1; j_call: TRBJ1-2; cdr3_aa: CASSPWTDYGYTF
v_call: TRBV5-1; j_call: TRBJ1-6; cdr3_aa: CASSQQGPYNSPLHF
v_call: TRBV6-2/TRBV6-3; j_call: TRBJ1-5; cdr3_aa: CASSYGQGAISNQPQHF
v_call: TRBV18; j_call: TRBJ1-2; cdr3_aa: CASSPDGPGTGAGYTF
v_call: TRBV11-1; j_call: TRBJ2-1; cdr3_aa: CASSFTNEQFF
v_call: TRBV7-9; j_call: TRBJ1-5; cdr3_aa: CASEFYTGWGGASSQPQHF
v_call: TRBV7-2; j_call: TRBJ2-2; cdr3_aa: CASSPRTGIGTGELFF
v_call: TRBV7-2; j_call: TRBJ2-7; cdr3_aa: CASSLTGQSYEQYF
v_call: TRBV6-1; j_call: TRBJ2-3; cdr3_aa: CASKRRASTDTQYF
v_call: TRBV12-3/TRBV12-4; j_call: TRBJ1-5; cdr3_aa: CASRDGQGMNQPQHF
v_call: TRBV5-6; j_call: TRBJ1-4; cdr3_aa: CASSLLGLSANEKLFF
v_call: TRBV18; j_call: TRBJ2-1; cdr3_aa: CASDSRRSNEQFF
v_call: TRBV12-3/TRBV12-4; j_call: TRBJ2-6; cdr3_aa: CASSVVMRSGANVLTF
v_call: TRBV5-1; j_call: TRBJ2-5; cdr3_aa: CASSPDIQETQYF